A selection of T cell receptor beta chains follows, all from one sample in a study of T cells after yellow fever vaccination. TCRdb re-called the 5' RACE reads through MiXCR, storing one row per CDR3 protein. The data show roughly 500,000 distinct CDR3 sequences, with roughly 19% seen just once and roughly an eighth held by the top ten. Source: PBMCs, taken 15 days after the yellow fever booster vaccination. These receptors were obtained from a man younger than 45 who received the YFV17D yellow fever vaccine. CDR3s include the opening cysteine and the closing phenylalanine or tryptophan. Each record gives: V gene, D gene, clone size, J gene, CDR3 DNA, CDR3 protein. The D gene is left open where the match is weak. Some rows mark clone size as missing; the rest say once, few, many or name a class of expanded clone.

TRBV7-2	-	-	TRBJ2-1	TGTGCCAGCAGCCCCGATTGGAGAGCGGCCTCCTACAATGAGCAGTTCTTC	CASSPDWRAASYNEQFF
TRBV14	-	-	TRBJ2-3	TGTGCCAGCAGCCAAGAAGGTCGACAAGTTGCAGATACGCAGTATTTT	CASSQEGRQVADTQYF
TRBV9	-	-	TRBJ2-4	TGTGCCAGCAGCGTAGGGTTAACGTTGGGTACCAAAAACATTCAGTACTTC	CASSVGLTLGTKNIQYF
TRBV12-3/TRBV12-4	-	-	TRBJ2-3	TGTGCCAGCACCACCGGGATCCGGACAGATACGCAGTATTTT	CASTTGIRTDTQYF
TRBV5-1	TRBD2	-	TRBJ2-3	TGCGCCAGCAGGGAACTAGCGGGGGAAAGCACAGATACGCAGTATTTT	CASRELAGESTDTQYF
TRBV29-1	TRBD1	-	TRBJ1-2	TGCAGCGTGGGACAGGGGATCTTTTATGGCTACACCTTC	CSVGQGIFYGYTF
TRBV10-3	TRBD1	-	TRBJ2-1	TGTGCCATCAGCGACAGGGGGCTCGGGTCCTACAATGAGCAGTTCTTC	CAISDRGLGSYNEQFF
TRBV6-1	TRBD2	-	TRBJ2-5	TGTGCCATCTGGGACCGCGGGGGTGGAGAGACCCAGTACTTC	CAIWDRGGGETQYF
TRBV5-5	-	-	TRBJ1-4	TGTGCCAGCAGCTTGGGCCCGGGACTCTTGGGGAATGAAAAACTGTTTTTT	CASSLGPGLLGNEKLFF
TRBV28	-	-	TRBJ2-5	TGTGCCAGCAGTTTGGCAATTTCGGGGGGTGACAGGAAAGCAAAGACCCAGTACTTC	CASSLAISGGDRKAKTQYF
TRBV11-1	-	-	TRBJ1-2	TGTGCCAGCAGTAACGGTAGACTGCCCCTCCCCAATTCTGATGGCTACACCTTC	CASSNGRLPLPNSDGYTF
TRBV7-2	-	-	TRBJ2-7	TGTGCCAGCAGCTATAATAACTACGAGCAGTACTTC	CASSYNNYEQYF
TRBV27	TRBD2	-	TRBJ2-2	TGTGCCAGCATCGGACTAGCGCCCGAGCGTAGCGGGGAGCTGTTTTTT	CASIGLAPERSGELFF
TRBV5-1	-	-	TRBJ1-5	TGCGCCAGCAGCTTCTCCATGCCCCAGCATTTT	CASSFSMPQHF
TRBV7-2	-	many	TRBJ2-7	TGTGCCAGCAGCTTAGATTACTACGAGCAGTACTTC	CASSLDYYEQYF
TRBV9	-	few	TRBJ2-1	TGTGCCAGCAGCGTGCCCGGGACAATCAATGAGCAGTTCTTC	CASSVPGTINEQFF
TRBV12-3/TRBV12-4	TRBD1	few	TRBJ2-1	TGTGCCAGCAGTTTAGCGGGGACAGAATACAATGAGCAGTTCTTC	CASSLAGTEYNEQFF
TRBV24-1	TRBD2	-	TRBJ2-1	TGTGCCACCAGTGACCTAGCGGGAGGGCAATCCAATGAGCAGTTCTTC	CATSDLAGGQSNEQFF
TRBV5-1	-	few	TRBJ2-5	TGCGCCAGCAGCTCCCCGGGAGAAAGGACCCAGTACTTC	CASSSPGERTQYF
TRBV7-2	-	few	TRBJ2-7	TGTGCCAGCAGCTTAGGACGGGGGAGGTACGAGCAGTACTTC	CASSLGRGRYEQYF
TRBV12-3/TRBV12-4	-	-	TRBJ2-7	TGTGCCAGCAGTTTGAACAGCCCACGGCGGTACTTC	CASSLNSPRRYF
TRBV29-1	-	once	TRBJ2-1	TGCAGCGTTGCGCCAGGCGGCTACAATGAGCAGTTCTTC	CSVAPGGYNEQFF
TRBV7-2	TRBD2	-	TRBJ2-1	TGTGCCAGCAGCTCCCGGGCTAGCGGGAGCAATGAGCAGTTCTTC	CASSSRASGSNEQFF
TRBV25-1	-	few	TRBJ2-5	TGTGCCAGCACGGACTGGTTGAAAGAGACCCAGTACTTC	CASTDWLKETQYF
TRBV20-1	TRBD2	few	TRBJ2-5	TGCAGTGCTAGAAACGGGAGGATGGAGACCCAGTACTTC	CSARNGRMETQYF
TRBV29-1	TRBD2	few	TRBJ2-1	TGCAGCGTTGAAGATGAGGTGGACGGGAGGGCCTTGAATGAGCAGTTCTTC	CSVEDEVDGRALNEQFF
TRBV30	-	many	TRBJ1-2	TGTGCCTGGAGTTGGGACCGTTCTAACTATGGCTACACCTTC	CAWSWDRSNYGYTF
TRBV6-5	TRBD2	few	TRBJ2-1	TGTGCCAGCAGAGGACTAGCGGGAGTGAGGTACAATGAGCAGTTCTTC	CASRGLAGVRYNEQFF
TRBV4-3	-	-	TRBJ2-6	TGCGCCAGCAGCCAAGACGACCCTCACTTCTCTGGGGCCAACGTCCTGACTTTC	CASSQDDPHFSGANVLTF
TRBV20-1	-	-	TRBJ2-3	TGCAGTGCCTTCTTCCTGGCGGGCCTCACAGATACGCAGTATTTT	CSAFFLAGLTDTQYF
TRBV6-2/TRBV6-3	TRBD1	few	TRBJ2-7	TGTGCCAGCCTCCGGGACAGCTTGAGGGAGCAGTACTTC	CASLRDSLREQYF
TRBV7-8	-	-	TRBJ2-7	TGTGCCAGCAGCTTACGGGGTCACACCTACGAGCAGTACTTC	CASSLRGHTYEQYF
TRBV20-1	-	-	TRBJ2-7	TGCAGTGCCCGGGGGACAGCGGGCAACTACGAGCAGTACTTC	CSARGTAGNYEQYF
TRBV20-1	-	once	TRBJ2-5	TGCAGTGCACCTTATGCGGAGACCCAGTACTTC	CSAPYAETQYF
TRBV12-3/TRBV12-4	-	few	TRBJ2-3	TGTGCCAGCAGTTTTATAACATCTAAGACTTACACAGATACGCAGTATTTT	CASSFITSKTYTDTQYF
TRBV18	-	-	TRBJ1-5	TGTGCCAGCTCACCGGAACCTGGGGGACCCCAGCATTTT	CASSPEPGGPQHF
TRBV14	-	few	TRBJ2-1	TGTGCCAGCAGCCAAGATTCGGGCTTGAGGAATGAGCAGTTCTTC	CASSQDSGLRNEQFF
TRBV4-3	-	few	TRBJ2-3	TGCGCCAGCAGCCAAGGAGGAGGGGCGGGAAAGCAGTATTTT	CASSQGGGAGKQYF
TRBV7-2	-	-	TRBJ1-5	TGTGCCAGCAGCTTTGAAGGGCCCCAGCATTTT	CASSFEGPQHF
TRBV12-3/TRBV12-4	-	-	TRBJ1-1	TGTGCCAGCAGAGCTAGTTTAAACACTGAAGCTTTCTTT	CASRASLNTEAFF
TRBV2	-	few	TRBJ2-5	TGTGCCAGCAAACTCGGGGAGACCCAGTACTTC	CASKLGETQYF
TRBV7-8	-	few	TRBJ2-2	TGTGCCAGCAGCCCCCCCCCCGGGGAGCTGTTTTTT	CASSPPPGELFF
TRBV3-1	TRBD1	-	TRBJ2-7	TGTGCCAGCAGCCTAAACTCAGTAACAGGGGGCTTCGGAGAGCAGTACTTC	CASSLNSVTGGFGEQYF
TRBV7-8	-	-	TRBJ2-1	TGTGCCAGCAGCCCCCCCCAGGACTCCGAGCAGTTCTTC	CASSPPQDSEQFF
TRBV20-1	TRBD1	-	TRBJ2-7	TGCAGTGCAACGGACAGGGGGACCTACGAGCAGTACTTC	CSATDRGTYEQYF
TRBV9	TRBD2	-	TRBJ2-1	TGTGCCAGCAGCGTAGGGCTAGCGGCTACCTACAATGAGCAGTTCTTC	CASSVGLAATYNEQFF